Given below is one TCR beta chain in context. The record originates from a study of blood T cell repertoires in COVID-19. On the study more broadly: COVID-19 samples from acute and convalescent phases originated in the United States, Italy and Spain. PBMCs, B-cell-depleted T cells, or T cells provided the cDNA or gDNA that made up the material.

Unmatched junction bases numbered 6, after V lost 4 bases and J lost 3 bases. This CDR3 has 14 residues. In germline, CDR1 is SGHRS, CDR2 YFSETQ. In the source study's methods: Amplification with reference gene primers provided the estimates of nucleated cell counts. The table came from immunoSEQ multiplex PCR; TCRdb's copy has only in-frame clones and leaves some out. Clone size and the V and J calls come from that table; the DNA yielded D and trimming. The sample includes approximately 130,000 clones, more than 65% of them seen just once. This receptor was obtained from a woman in her 70s with acute or convalescent COVID-19. Sequenced input: peripheral blood. The chain combines TRBV5-1 with TRBJ2-7, with 8 nucleotides matching TRBD2. The CDR3 DNA follows: TGCGCCAGCAGCACAACGGGGGGGTTCTACGAGCAGTACTTC. Amino acids: CASSTTGGFYEQYF.